This passage covers 32 T cell receptor beta chains from one sample sequenced in a study of cytomegalovirus exposure and HLA in healthy donors. The PCR made use of 60 Vbeta and 13 Jbeta primers. Only in-frame clones appear in the TCRdb table, and some are missing; sequencing was by immunoSEQ multiplex PCR. The sample has 150,000 or so clones, 70% to 85% seen once. Sequenced sample: PBMCs. Receptor source: a man younger than 40 in good health and CMV-seropositive.

The sample holds a few counts of this clone. In the same sample, other DNA sequences code for this CDR3. The genes are TRBV28 and TRBJ1-2; D remains unclear. Looked up from germline, CDR1 is MDHEN and CDR2 is SYDVKM. The CDR3 sequence is 12 residues long. The V end was cut by 3 bases, the J end by 3 bases, with 5 bases between. CDR3 coding DNA: TGTGCCAGCAGTTTGGGAGACTATGGCTACACCTTC. Encoded protein: CASSLGDYGYTF.

V is TRBV27 and J is TRBJ2-1; 9 nucleotides match TRBD2. The CDR3 extends over 15 amino acids. Germline trimming cut 6 bases from V and 3 bases from J; bases unmatched to any gene: 6. Germline CDR1 reads MNHEY; CDR2 reads SMNVEV (reference sequence). For the CDR3, the DNA is TGTGCCAGCAGATTTAATAGCGGGAGCTACAATGAGCAGTTCTTC. This translates into CASRFNSGSYNEQFF.

On this clone itself: The same CDR3 also results from other DNA sequences found in this sample. This chain links TRBV28 with TRBJ1-1, with D uncertain. V lost 2 bases and J 5 bases, leaving 6 bases between the germline ends. CDR3 length equals 12 residues. CDR1 MDHEN and CDR2 SYDVKM come from the germline V gene. The CDR3 loop is CASSLEGTEAFF. The CDR3 coding sequence is TGTGCCAGCAGTTTAGAGGGAACTGAAGCTTTCTTT.

The V and J genes are TRBV10-1 and TRBJ1-2; D uncertain. The CDR3 length is 13 residues. Germline V CDR1 and CDR2: WNHNN, SYGVQD (reference sequence). V lost 2 bases to trimming and J lost 4 bases, with 8 bases between them. The CDR3 DNA sequence: TGCGCCAGCAGTGAGACGGGGAGCTATGGCTACACCTTC. Translating it yields CASSETGSYGYTF.

J is TRBJ2-3 and V is TRBV19; 11 nucleotides match TRBD2. With 2 bases clipped from V and 4 bases from J, the junction kept 2 bases outside the gene matches. Germline V gives CDR1 LNHDA, CDR2 SQIVND (reference sequence). CDR3 length: 15 amino acids. CDR3 sequence reads: CASSILAGGADTQYF. For the CDR3, the DNA is TGTGCCAGTAGTATATTAGCGGGGGGGGCAGATACGCAGTATTTT.

J is TRBJ2-1 and V is TRBV7-3; 7 nucleotides line up with TRBD2. V gave up 2 bases and J gave up 4 bases; unmatched junction bases: 2. This CDR3 is 14 amino acids long. The germline V gene has CDR1 SGHTA and CDR2 FQGTGA. The CDR3 DNA reads as TGTGCCAGCAGCTTAGGGGGACTATACAATGAGCAGTTCTTC. Residues: CASSLGGLYNEQFF.

The V call is TRBV2, the J call TRBJ1-2; TRBD1 agrees at 7 bases. The V gene's germline CDR1 is SNHLY and CDR2 FYNNEI. The ends lost 1 base at V and 13 bases at J; junction bases unmatched: 9. This CDR3 is built from 13 residues. CDR3 bases: TGTGCCAGCAGTGAAGGGGACAGCCTCCCCGGCACCTTC. It encodes CASSEGDSLPGTF.

This clone was recorded once. V usage is TRBV5-5 and J usage is TRBJ1-1, with D hard to call. V was pared by 4 bases and J by 1 base, with 5 bases between. This CDR3 contains 12 residues. CDR1 SGHKS and CDR2 YYEKEE come from the germline V gene (reference sequence). The CDR3 sequence is CASSRQNTEAFF. In DNA form, the CDR3 reads TGTGCCAGCAGCCGACAGAACACTGAAGCTTTCTTT.

The J gene is TRBJ2-3, the V gene TRBV4-1, with D uncertain. CDR1 is MGHRA, CDR2 YSYEKL, per germline. With 3 bases removed from V and 5 bases from J, the gap between germline ends came to 9 bases. This CDR3 region has 13 residues. CDR3 DNA: TGCGCCAGCAGCCACCCCCCAGGAGATACGCAGTATTTT. This gives the protein CASSHPPGDTQYF.

This chain connects TRBV7-2 to TRBJ1-5; D is possibly TRBD1 (6 bases). CDR3 length: 15 residues. Per the germline V gene, CDR1 is SGHTA and CDR2 is FQGNSA. V was trimmed by 1 base and J by 4 bases, leaving 11 bases between them. The CDR3, as DNA: TGTGCCAGCAGCTTAGTTGGACAGACGAATCAGCCCCAGCATTTT. It specifies CASSLVGQTNQPQHF.

The count of this clone is one. This rearrangement joins TRBV7-2 to TRBJ1-1; 7 bases are a match to TRBD1. Germline V gene data show CDR1 as SGHTA and CDR2 as FQGNSA. V gave up 5 bases and J gave up 8 bases; unmatched junction bases: 8. The CDR3 covers 13 residues. This CDR3 is CASSRWGQIEAFF. The CDR3 DNA follows: TGTGCCAGCAGCCGTTGGGGACAGATAGAAGCTTTCTTT.

The chain has TRBV18 and TRBJ2-7, with D perhaps TRBD1 (6 bases). The CDR3 contains 17 residues. V shed 3 bases and J shed 1 base, with 19 bases lying between them. The germline gives CDR1 KGHSH, CDR2 LQKENI. In DNA form, the CDR3 reads TGTGCCAGCTCACCTTCGCCGGGACAACCCGAGTCCTACGAGCAGTACTTC. Translated: CASSPSPGQPESYEQYF.

This clone has a handful of counts. The rearrangement uses TRBV5-1 and TRBJ1-6; D gene uncertain. Trimming removed 4 bases at V and 10 bases at J, with 18 bases between. The CDR3 has 15 amino acids. Per the germline V gene, CDR1 is SGHRS and CDR2 is YFSETQ. The CDR3 region is CASSPAPRRDSPLHF. The CDR3 nucleotides read TGCGCCAGCAGCCCCGCCCCTAGGAGAGACTCACCCCTCCACTTT.

V is TRBV7-8 and J is TRBJ1-3, with 7 bases aligning to TRBD1. Trimming took 4 bases from V and 1 from J; bases not matched to a gene: 7. There are 16 residues in the CDR3. Germline values: CDR1 SGHVS, CDR2 FQNEAQ. The DNA for the CDR3 is TGTGCCAGCAGCTCCGCAATACAGGGGTCTGGAAACACCATATATTTT. Translated: CASSSAIQGSGNTIYF.

This clone was detected a few times. The rearrangement links TRBV19 to TRBJ2-4, with TRBD2 matching over 8 bases. This CDR3 has 13 residues. With 3 bases clipped from V and 8 bases from J, the junction kept 3 bases outside the gene matches. The germline CDR1 and CDR2 sequences are LNHDA and SQIVND (reference sequence). The CDR3 here is CASSIPAGDIQYF. CDR3 coding DNA: TGTGCCAGTAGTATCCCAGCGGGGGACATTCAGTACTTC.

The V and J genes are TRBV5-8 and TRBJ1-5; TRBD1 matches 7 bases. The J segment lost 0 bases and the V segment lost 3 bases, leaving 9 bases of the junction unmatched. Germline CDR1 and CDR2: SGHTS and YDEGEE. The CDR3 runs 17 residues. The CDR3 loop reads CASSWGTATDSNQPQHF. CDR3 DNA sequence: TGTGCCAGCAGCTGGGGGACAGCTACTGATAGCAATCAGCCCCAGCATTTT.

The chain combines TRBV27 with TRBJ2-5, with a possible D match to TRBD1 (6 bases). Near its end, the DNA agrees better with TRBJ2-7, so the J call may be wrong. The CDR3 spans 16 residues. Germline-derived CDR1 and CDR2 are MNHEY and SMNVEV (reference sequence). The CDR3 nucleotides are TGTGCCAGCAGTTTAGGTGCAACAGGGAGAAACTACGAGCAGTACTTC. Translation: CASSLGATGRNYEQYF.

The chain joins TRBV12-5 to TRBJ2-5; D is perhaps TRBD2 (6 bases). The CDR3 is made up of 14 amino acids. Deletions cut 6 bases from V and 4 bases from J, with 15 bases between. Germline-derived CDR1 and CDR2 are LGHNT and FRNRAP. DNA for the CDR3: TGTGCTAGTGGACTCGACCACGGGGGAGAGACCCAGTACTTC. The encoded protein is CASGLDHGGETQYF.

This clone was observed a few times. The V call is TRBV7-6, the J call TRBJ1-2; D possibly corresponds to TRBD1 (6 bases). CDR1 is SGHVS and CDR2 is FNYEAQ in the germline V gene. CDR3 length: 14 residues. V was cut by 5 bases and J by 4 bases, with 14 bases left in between. The chain's CDR3 is CASSPAGGGYGYTF. In nucleotides, the CDR3 is TGTGCCAGCAGCCCAGCGGGGGGCGGCTATGGCTACACCTTC.

This clone was seen just once. CDR3 nucleotides: TGCAGCGTTGACGGGGGATTAACTGAAGCTTTCTTT. This codes for CSVDGGLTEAFF. The chain is built from TRBV29-1 and TRBJ1-1; D is perhaps TRBD1 (5 bases). The germline gives CDR1 SQVTM, CDR2 ANQGSEA. CDR3 size: 12 residues. V was trimmed by 3 bases and J by 5 bases, leaving 10 bases between them.

The V gene is TRBV7-3, the J gene TRBJ2-3, with D unresolved. The V and J ends lost 0 bases and 0 bases respectively, with 4 bases between them. CDR3 length: 14 residues. From germline, CDR1 is SGHTA and CDR2 FQGTGA. In DNA, the CDR3 is TGTGCCAGCAGCTTAACATCTAGCACAGATACGCAGTATTTT. This gives the protein CASSLTSSTDTQYF.

A single count supports this clone. The V and J genes are TRBV6-6 and TRBJ2-2, with D unclear. The V gene's germline CDR1 is MNHNY and CDR2 SVGAGI (reference sequence). CDR3 length: 15 residues. The V gene lost 2 bases and the J gene lost 3 bases, with 10 bases spanning the gap. The CDR3 DNA follows: TGTGCCAGCAGTTACGCAGGCAGGCACACCGGGGAGCTGTTTTTT. This encodes CASSYAGRHTGELFF.

The chain links TRBV2 to TRBJ1-2; TRBD1 aligns across 9 bases. This CDR3 has 16 residues. Trimming removed 3 bases from V and 8 bases from J; junction bases left unmatched: 13. From germline, CDR1 is SNHLY and CDR2 FYNNEI. CDR3 sequence reads: CASSETGQGFERGYTF. For the CDR3, the DNA is TGTGCCAGCAGTGAGACAGGACAGGGGTTTGAGCGCGGCTACACCTTC.

The rearrangement joins TRBV9 to TRBJ1-1; D is uncertain. V was trimmed by 4 bases and J by 0 bases, leaving 13 bases between them. The CDR3 sequence is 15 residues long. Germline CDR1 reads SGDLS; CDR2 reads YYNGEE. The CDR3 DNA reads TGTGCCAGCAGCCCCGAGGTGCAAGTGAACACTGAAGCTTTCTTT. Its translation is CASSPEVQVNTEAFF.

This clone was counted a single time. The chain is built from TRBV29-1 and TRBJ2-1; 7 positions match TRBD2. The V gene end was trimmed by 1 base and the J gene end by 0 bases; junction bases not matched to a gene: 9. CDR3 length equals 17 residues. Germline CDR1 reads SQVTM; CDR2 reads ANQGSEA. Written as DNA, the CDR3 is TGCAGCGTTGAAGGGTTAGCGGGCTTGAGCTCCTACAATGAGCAGTTCTTC. Its translation: CSVEGLAGLSSYNEQFF.

The V gene is TRBV27, the J gene TRBJ2-2, with 14 bases fitting TRBD2. The CDR3 is 21 amino acids. The germline CDR1 and CDR2 sequences are MNHEY and SMNVEV (reference sequence). J was trimmed by 5 bases and V by 5 bases; bases with no gene match: 19. The DNA of the CDR3 is TGTGCCAGCAGTCTCTATCCCCTCTCGACTAGCGGGGGGGGCGCAACCGGGGAGCTGTTTTTT. Translation gives CASSLYPLSTSGGGATGELFF.

V gene TRBV5-1 combines with J gene TRBJ1-6; TRBD1 matches at 8 bases. CDR3 size: 15 residues. The germline V gene has CDR1 SGHRS and CDR2 YFSETQ. The V gene end was trimmed by 3 bases and the J gene end by 6 bases; junction bases not matched to a gene: 5. CDR3 sequence reads: CASSSTGVINSPLHF. In DNA, the CDR3 is TGCGCCAGCAGCTCGACAGGGGTAATTAATTCACCCCTCCACTTT.

Only a few counts were recorded for this clone. The chain links TRBV2 to TRBJ2-7; TRBD2 is a possible D gene (6 bases). Germline V gene sequence: CDR1 SNHLY, CDR2 FYNNEI. The V end lost 7 bases, the J end lost 3 bases, and 13 bases lay between the germline ends. This CDR3 has 13 amino acids. The CDR3 reads CASTGRRIYEQYF. CDR3 sequence (DNA): TGTGCCAGCACAGGGAGGAGGATCTACGAGCAGTACTTC.

This chain joins TRBV6-1 and TRBJ1-3; no clear D. The V and J ends lost 4 bases and 0 bases respectively, with 10 bases between them. From germline, CDR1 is MNHNS and CDR2 SASEGT. The CDR3 contains 15 residues. Here the CDR3 DNA reads TGTGCCAGCAGTGTCTCGTCCCCCTCTGGAAACACCATATATTTT. Amino acids: CASSVSSPSGNTIYF.

The gene calls are TRBV10-3 and TRBJ1-1; possibly TRBD1 for D (6 bases). CDR3 length equals 15 residues. Deletions cut 4 bases from V and 1 base from J, with 13 bases between. Germline CDR1 ENHRY, CDR2 SYGVKD. CDR3 sequence reads: CAISGRDTSNTEAFF. The CDR3 DNA follows: TGTGCCATCAGTGGTAGGGACACCTCGAACACTGAAGCTTTCTTT.

The CDR3 nucleotides are TGTGCCAGCAGCGCGCTCTCCGATTATAAGTATGGCTACACCTTC. This codes for CASSALSDYKYGYTF. The genes are TRBV5-4 and TRBJ1-2; D is ambiguous. CDR3 size: 15 residues. CDR1 is SGHNT and CDR2 is YYREEE in the germline V gene (reference sequence). Trimming left V 4 bases short and J 5 bases short, with 18 bases between.

The CDR3 sequence: CASRWGGNSYEQYF. CDR3 DNA: TGTGCCAGCCGCTGGGGAGGGAACTCCTACGAGCAGTACTTC. The rearrangement links TRBV28 to TRBJ2-7, with TRBD2 identical over 7 bases. Per the germline V gene, CDR1 is MDHEN and CDR2 is SYDVKM. V dropped 8 bases and J dropped 0; count of bases not matched to a gene: 7. This CDR3 region has 14 residues.